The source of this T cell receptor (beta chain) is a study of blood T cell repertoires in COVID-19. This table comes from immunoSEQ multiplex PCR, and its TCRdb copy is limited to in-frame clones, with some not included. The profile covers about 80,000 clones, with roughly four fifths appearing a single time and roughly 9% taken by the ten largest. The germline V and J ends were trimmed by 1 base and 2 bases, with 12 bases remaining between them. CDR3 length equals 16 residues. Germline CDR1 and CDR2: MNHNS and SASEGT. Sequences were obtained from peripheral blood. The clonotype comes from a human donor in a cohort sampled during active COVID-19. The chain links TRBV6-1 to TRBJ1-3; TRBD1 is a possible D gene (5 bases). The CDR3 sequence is CASSEGPAGPGNTIYF. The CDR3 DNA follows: TGTGCCAGCAGTGAAGGGCCGGCAGGGCCTGGAAACACCATATATTTT.